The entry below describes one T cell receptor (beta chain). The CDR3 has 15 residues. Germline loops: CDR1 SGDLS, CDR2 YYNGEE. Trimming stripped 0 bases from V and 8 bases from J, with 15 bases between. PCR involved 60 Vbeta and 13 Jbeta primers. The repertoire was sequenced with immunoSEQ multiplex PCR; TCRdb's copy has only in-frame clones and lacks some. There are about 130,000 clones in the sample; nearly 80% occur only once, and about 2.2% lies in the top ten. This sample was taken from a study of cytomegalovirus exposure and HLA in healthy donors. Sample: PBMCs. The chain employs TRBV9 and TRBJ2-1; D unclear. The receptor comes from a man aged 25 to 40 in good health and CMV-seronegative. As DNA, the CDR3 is TGTGCCAGCAGCGTAGAAACGGGTCGGGTCTATGAGCAGTTCTTC. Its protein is CASSVETGRVYEQFF.